The 16 T cell receptor beta chains in this list originate from one sample, sequenced in a study of blood T cell repertoires in COVID-19. Clones were read by immunoSEQ multiplex PCR, and TCRdb kept only the in-frame ones, dropping some. The table includes 110,000 or so clones, 81% detected once. The sequenced sample consisted of peripheral blood. The source of these receptors is a man aged 45-60 years with acute or convalescent COVID-19.

This chain links TRBV2 with TRBJ1-6; TRBD1 matches 7 bases. This CDR3 is built from 14 residues. The germline V gene has CDR1 SNHLY and CDR2 FYNNEI. The J segment lost 7 bases and the V segment lost 6 bases, leaving 6 bases of the junction unmatched. The CDR3: CASRPRQGNSPLHF. The CDR3, as DNA: TGTGCCAGCAGGCCTCGACAGGGAAATTCACCCCTCCACTTT.

The genes are TRBV15 and TRBJ1-4; 8 bases line up with TRBD1. This CDR3 contains 17 residues. J gave up 5 bases and V 0 bases, and 8 bases lay outside the gene matches. The germline CDR1 and CDR2 sequences are LNHNV and YYDKDF (reference sequence). The CDR3, as DNA: TGTGCCACCAGCAGAGATAGGCCCGGACAGGGAAATGAAAAACTGTTTTTT. This encodes CATSRDRPGQGNEKLFF.

With regard to this clone: In the same sample, other DNA sequences code for this CDR3. The chain employs TRBV5-1 and TRBJ2-3, with 7 bases identical to TRBD1. Germline trimming cut 5 bases from V and 3 bases from J; bases unmatched to any gene: 3. The CDR3 extends over 13 amino acids. Per the germline V gene, CDR1 is SGHRS and CDR2 is YFSETQ. For the CDR3, the DNA is TGCGCCAGCAGTGAGGGGGCAACAGATACGCAGTATTTT. It translates to CASSEGATDTQYF.

The rearrangement links TRBV21-1 to TRBJ1-1; the table's D call, TRBD1, was not checked against the DNA. TRBV21-1 is designated a pseudogene. The CDR3 loop spans 12 amino acids. The CDR3 loop is CASIRGNTEAFF. In nucleotides, the CDR3 is TGTGCCAGCATAAGGGGCAACACTGAAGCTTTCTTT.

This chain connects TRBV5-3 to TRBJ1-1, with D maybe TRBD1 (6 bases). TRBV5-3 is designated an ORF whose function remains uncertain. This CDR3 is 18 amino acids long. Trimming left V 7 bases short and J 4 bases short, with 29 bases between. This CDR3 is CAREGYYRVGTHSTEAFF. CDR3 nucleotides: TGTGCCAGAGAGGGGTACTACAGGGTCGGAACCCATTCCACTGAAGCTTTCTTT.

The chain joins TRBV7-8 to TRBJ2-5, with D perhaps TRBD1 (6 bases). This CDR3 region has 15 residues. Per the germline V gene, CDR1 is SGHVS and CDR2 is FQNEAQ. V shed 5 bases and J shed 2 bases, with 15 bases lying between them. The CDR3 spells CASSIPGQGQETQYF. CDR3 DNA: TGTGCCAGCAGCATCCCTGGGCAGGGGCAAGAGACCCAGTACTTC.

The chain combines TRBV5-5 with TRBJ2-7, with 10 bases fitting TRBD2. Germline CDR1 is SGHKS and CDR2 is YYEKEE (reference sequence). The CDR3 consists of 19 residues. Germline trimming cut 4 bases from V and 1 base from J; bases unmatched to any gene: 17. In DNA form, the CDR3 reads TGTGCCAGCAGCCCCGAGTTCAAATTACTAGCGGGGTCTTCCTACGAGCAGTACGTC. Residues: CASSPEFKLLAGSSYEQYV.

V and J are TRBV2 and TRBJ2-3; possible D gene TRBD1, 5 bases. V was shortened by 6 bases and J by 0 bases, with 10 bases between the two germline ends. Looked up from germline, CDR1 is SNHLY and CDR2 is FYNNEI. This CDR3 region has 14 residues. The CDR3 loop reads CASRVTASTDTQYF. The CDR3 coding sequence is TGTGCCAGCAGAGTGACAGCTAGCACAGATACGCAGTATTTT.

The chain uses TRBV6-4 and TRBJ2-7; tentatively, D is TRBD1 (6 bases). CDR1 and CDR2 from the germline V gene are MRHNA and SNTAGT. The CDR3 length is 15 residues. Trimming removed 2 bases from V and 3 bases from J, with 14 bases in between. The CDR3 here is CASSDRHRRGYEQYV. DNA for the CDR3: TGTGCCAGCAGTGACCGACACCGCAGGGGCTACGAGCAGTACGTC.

V gene TRBV3-1 (or the pseudogene TRBV3-2) combines with J gene TRBJ2-5; D may be TRBD1 (6 bases). This CDR3 region has 14 residues. CDR1 LGHDT and CDR2 YNNKEL come from the germline V gene (reference sequence). The V end was cut by 1 base, the J end by 5 bases, with 11 bases between. CDR3 in amino acids: CASSQGTARETQYF. CDR3 in DNA: TGTGCCAGCAGCCAAGGGACAGCCAGGGAGACCCAGTACTTC.

The CDR3 DNA sequence: TGTGCCAGCAAAACCAGGGTAAATCCCTACGAGCAGTACTTC. Its translation is CASKTRVNPYEQYF. V is TRBV28 and J is TRBJ2-7, with D possibly matching TRBD1 (5 bases). Germline loops: CDR1 MDHEN, CDR2 SYDVKM. With 7 bases removed from V and 2 bases from J, the gap between germline ends came to 15 bases. The CDR3 extends over 14 amino acids.

The V gene is TRBV7-2, the J gene TRBJ2-3; D is uncertain. Trimming removed 2 bases at V and 0 bases at J, with 12 bases between. CDR3 size: 16 residues. The germline CDR1 and CDR2 sequences are SGHTA and FQGNSA. The CDR3 protein is CASSLFWSTSTDTQYF. The CDR3 DNA follows: TGTGCCAGCAGCTTATTTTGGTCTACTAGCACAGATACGCAGTATTTT. The full variable domain, with the rest looked up from reference TRBV7-2 and TRBJ2-3, is GAGVSQSPSNKVTEKGKDVELRCDPISGHTALYWYRQSLGQGLEFLIYFQGNSAPDKSGLPSDRFSAERTGGSVSTLTIQRTQQEDSAVYLCASSLFWSTSTDTQYFGPGTRLTVL.

This chain connects TRBV2 to TRBJ2-6; D remains unclear. The V end was cut by 2 bases, the J end by 4 bases, with 6 bases between. The CDR3 extends over 14 amino acids. Looked up from germline, CDR1 is SNHLY and CDR2 is FYNNEI. CDR3 in amino acids: CASSEFMGANVLTF. Written as DNA, the CDR3 is TGTGCCAGCAGTGAATTTATGGGGGCCAACGTCCTGACTTTC.

The V gene is TRBV5-5, the J gene TRBJ1-2; possibly TRBD1 for D (5 bases). This CDR3 has 13 amino acids. Trimming pared 1 base from V and 4 bases from J, leaving 8 bases between. Germline V CDR1 and CDR2: SGHKS, YYEKEE (reference sequence). The CDR3 nucleotides read TGTGCCAGCAGCTTGAACAGGATCTATGGCTACACCTTC. Translated: CASSLNRIYGYTF.

The rearrangement links TRBV29-1 to TRBJ1-1, with a weak D call TRBD1 (5 bases). The germline CDR1 and CDR2 sequences are SQVTM and ANQGSEA. V shed 5 bases and J shed 11 bases, with 15 bases lying between them. This CDR3 is 11 amino acids long. The CDR3 protein is CSVTRQIGAFF. DNA of the CDR3: TGCAGCGTTACTCGACAGATTGGGGCTTTCTTT.

This chain joins TRBV6-5 and TRBJ1-2, with unresolved D. The germline V gene has CDR1 MNHEY and CDR2 SVGAGI. Trimming took 10 bases from V and 5 from J, leaving 17 bases between them. This CDR3 is built from 13 residues. CDR3 in amino acids: CATNWETGYGYTF. CDR3 nucleotides: TGTGCCACCAACTGGGAGACGGGATATGGCTACACCTTC.